Listed here are 5 T cell receptor beta chains from one sample, sequenced in a study of blood T cell repertoires in COVID-19. Sequencing was performed with immunoSEQ multiplex PCR; in TCRdb, only in-frame clones are kept and a portion is missing. The data hold a few hundred thousand clones, with more than 85% observed a single time. The sequenced material came from PBMCs or T cells enriched from blood (not recorded which). The receptors stem from a man aged 40-55 years who had recovered from COVID-19.

The J gene is TRBJ1-3, the V gene TRBV19; D ambiguous. Deletions cut 5 bases from V and 0 bases from J, with 11 bases between. CDR3 size: 15 residues. From germline, CDR1 is LNHDA and CDR2 SQIVND (reference sequence). The CDR3 DNA follows: TGTGCCAGTAGTGAGAGACGGAGCTCTGGAAACACCATATATTTT. It specifies CASSERRSSGNTIYF.

The genes are TRBV29-1 and TRBJ2-3, with D possibly being TRBD1 (6 bases). The CDR3 is 14 residues long. Germline CDR1 is SQVTM and CDR2 is ANQGSEA. V gave up 0 bases and J gave up 2 bases, with 9 bases separating them. This chain's CDR3 is CSVEDWGLTDTQYF. The CDR3 region has the DNA TGCAGCGTTGAAGATTGGGGGCTCACAGATACGCAGTATTTT.

This chain links TRBV19 with TRBJ1-5; possible D gene TRBD1, 6 bases. CDR1 is LNHDA and CDR2 is SQIVND in the germline V gene (reference sequence). Trimming shortened V by 5 bases and J by 2 bases, and 13 bases separated the two germline ends. This CDR3 region has 15 residues. CDR3 nucleotides: TGTGCCAGTAGTGAAACAGGGCTTGGCAATCAGCCCCAGCATTTT. It codes for CASSETGLGNQPQHF. The full variable domain, with the rest looked up from reference TRBV19 and TRBJ1-5, is DGGITQSPKYLFRKEGQNVTLSCEQNLNHDAMYWYRQDPGQGLRLIYYSQIVNDFQKGDIAEGYSVSREKKESFPLTVTSAQKNPTAFYLCASSETGLGNQPQHFGDGTRLSIL.

The J gene is TRBJ2-2, the V gene TRBV27, with no clear D. This CDR3 is 14 amino acids long. Per germline, CDR1 MNHEY and CDR2 SMNVEV (reference sequence). V gave up 0 bases and J gave up 2 bases, with 4 bases separating them. This CDR3 is CASSLSFNTGELFF. The CDR3 DNA follows: TGTGCCAGCAGTTTATCCTTTAACACCGGGGAGCTGTTTTTT.

This chain joins TRBV5-1 and TRBJ2-7; 9 nucleotides agree with TRBD1. The CDR3 has 13 amino acids. V shed 3 bases and J 3 bases; nucleotides not matched to a gene: 1. Germline loops: CDR1 SGHRS, CDR2 YFSETQ. CDR3 amino acids: CASSWTGDYEQYF. In DNA, the CDR3 is TGCGCCAGCAGCTGGACAGGGGACTACGAGCAGTACTTC.